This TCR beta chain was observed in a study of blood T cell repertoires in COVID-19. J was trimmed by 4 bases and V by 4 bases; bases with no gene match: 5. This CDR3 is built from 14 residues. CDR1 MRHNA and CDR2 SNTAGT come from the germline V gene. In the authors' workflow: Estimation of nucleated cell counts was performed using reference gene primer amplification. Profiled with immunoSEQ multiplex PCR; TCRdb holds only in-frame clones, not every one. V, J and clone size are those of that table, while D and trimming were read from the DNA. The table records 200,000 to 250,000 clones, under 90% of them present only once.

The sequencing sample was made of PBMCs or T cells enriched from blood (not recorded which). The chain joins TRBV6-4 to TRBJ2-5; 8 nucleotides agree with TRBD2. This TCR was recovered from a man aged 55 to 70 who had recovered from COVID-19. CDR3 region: CASSASGGGETQYF. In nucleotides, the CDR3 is TGTGCCAGCAGTGCTTCGGGAGGGGGAGAGACCCAGTACTTC.